The rows below give T cell receptor beta chains drawn from one sample of a study of Graves' ophthalmopathy and Graves' hyperthyroidism. From the multiplex PCR reads, TCRdb called clonotypes with MiXCR, one entry per CDR3 protein. The data show more than 1,000,000 distinct CDR3 sequences, about 38% seen once. Material: peripheral blood or thyroid tissue (not recorded which). The receptors were gathered from an adult man with Graves' hyperthyroidism. Each CDR3 is given with its conserved first and last residue. The order of the fields is J gene, CDR3 length, D gene, V gene, clone size, CDR3 protein, CDR3 DNA. D genes are given only for firm matches. Clone size is stated in some rows and not others, as once, few, many or a class when expanded.

TRBJ2-7 14 . TRBV5-1 . CASSLPEGSYEQYF TGCGCCAGCAGCTTACCAGAGGGCTCCTACGAGCAGTACTTC
TRBJ2-2 13 . TRBV19 many CASSRGNTGELFF TGTGCCAGCAGCCGGGGAAACACCGGGGAGCTGTTTTTT
TRBJ2-7 16 . TRBV11-2 once CASSLAKTRHNYEQYF TGTGCCAGCAGCTTAGCGAAGACGCGACACAATTACGAGCAGTACTTC
TRBJ2-3 12 . TRBV29-1 . CSVVPVTDTQYF TGCAGCGTTGTTCCAGTCACAGATACGCAGTATTTT
TRBJ1-1 15 . TRBV12-3/TRBV12-4 few CASSLLGGRRTEAFF TGTGCCAGCAGTTTATTAGGGGGGCGACGTACTGAAGCTTTCTTT
TRBJ1-5 16 . TRBV9 . CASSQVSSGREETQHF TGTGCCAGCAGCCAAGTGTCGAGCGGGAGGGAGGAGACCCAGCATTTT
TRBJ1-6 13 . TRBV9 many CASSRILDGSLHF TGTGCCAGCAGCAGGATCCTGGATGGGTCCCTCCACTTT
TRBJ1-4 14 . TRBV27 . CASSELVGSEKLFF TGTGCCAGCAGCGAACTGGTAGGGAGTGAAAAACTGTTTTTT
TRBJ1-3 15 . TRBV10-3 . CAIKEGPYSGNTIYF TGTGCCATCAAGGAGGGGCCCTACTCTGGAAACACCATATATTTT
TRBJ2-7 15 . TRBV7-9 few CASSPRLGTAYEQYF TGTGCCAGCAGCCCGCGCCTGGGGACTGCCTACGAGCAGTACTTC
TRBJ2-5 16 . TRBV3-1 . CASSQGAGRFEETQYF TGTGCCAGCAGCCAAGGGGCAGGGAGGTTCGAAGAGACCCAGTACTTC
TRBJ1-5 13 . TRBV19 many CASSIQDGQPQHF TGTGCCAGTAGTATCCAGGACGGGCAGCCCCAGCATTTT
TRBJ1-1 15 . TRBV27 . CASTAAPSGNTEAFF TGTGCCAGTACCGCGGCCCCCAGCGGGAACACTGAAGCTTTCTTT
TRBJ1-5 17 TRBD1 TRBV4-2 . CASSQDWAGGSNQPQHF TGTGCCAGCAGCCAAGACTGGGCAGGGGGCAGCAATCAGCCCCAGCATTTT
TRBJ2-3 15 TRBD2 TRBV9 once CASSITSAHTDTQYF TGTGCCAGCAGCATCACTAGCGCACACACAGATACGCAGTATTTT
TRBJ1-1 12 . TRBV7-9 many CASSGRGTEAFF TGTGCCAGCAGCGGAAGGGGCACTGAAGCTTTCTTT
TRBJ2-7 13 TRBD1 TRBV6-2/TRBV6-3 . CASGTGATYEQYF TGTGCCAGCGGAACAGGGGCGACCTACGAGCAGTACTTC
TRBJ1-5 16 TRBD1 TRBV12-3/TRBV12-4 few CASSLRDRGGNQPQHF TGTGCCAGCAGTCTCCGGGACAGGGGTGGCAATCAGCCCCAGCATTTT
TRBJ1-3 16 . TRBV7-2 many CASSLVRGTIGNTIYF TGTGCCAGCAGCTTAGTACGAGGGACGATCGGAAACACCATATATTTT
TRBJ2-2 13 . TRBV5-5 few CASSGGAGGELFF TGTGCCAGCAGCGGGGGGGCTGGCGGGGAGCTGTTTTTT
TRBJ1-1 15 TRBD1 TRBV5-1 . CASRPFDRVNTEAFF TGCGCCAGCAGACCCTTCGACAGGGTGAACACTGAAGCTTTCTTT
TRBJ2-7 13 . TRBV7-8 many CASSFSPGDEQYF TGTGCCAGCAGCTTCTCCCCCGGGGACGAGCAGTACTTC
TRBJ1-1 16 . TRBV29-1 . CSVRGMEGSVVTEAFF TGCAGCGTACGGGGCATGGAGGGGTCGGTAGTCACTGAAGCTTTCTTT
TRBJ1-2 15 . TRBV5-8 . CASSQAGQSHYGYTF TGTGCCAGCAGCCAAGCGGGACAAAGTCACTATGGCTACACCTTC
TRBJ2-2 13 . TRBV6-5 many CASGVGSTGELFF TGTGCCAGCGGTGTAGGGTCAACCGGGGAGCTGTTTTTT
TRBJ1-2 17 TRBD1 TRBV12-3/TRBV12-4 . CASSPRTGGGRNYGYTF TGTGCCAGCAGCCCAAGGACAGGGGGCGGGAGGAACTATGGCTACACCTTC
TRBJ2-5 14 TRBD2 TRBV27 . CASRESGGQETQYF TGTGCCAGCAGGGAGAGCGGGGGGCAAGAGACCCAGTACTTC
TRBJ1-5 15 TRBD1 TRBV6-6 many CASSLDRARGQPQHF TGTGCCAGCAGTTTGGACAGGGCTCGCGGTCAGCCCCAGCATTTT
TRBJ2-2 12 . TRBV20-1 . CSASGATGELFF TGCAGTGCTAGCGGGGCTACCGGGGAGCTGTTTTTT
TRBJ2-7 16 TRBD1 TRBV5-5 many CASSLWEGTGLYEQYF TGTGCCAGCAGCTTGTGGGAGGGGACAGGGTTGTACGAGCAGTACTTC
TRBJ1-4 16 . TRBV15 many CATSSGGGLRDEKLFF TGTGCCACCAGCTCGGGGGGTGGGTTACGAGATGAAAAACTGTTTTTT
TRBJ1-1 14 . TRBV15 many CATSRAGRITEAFF TGTGCCACCAGCAGAGCCGGGAGGATCACTGAAGCTTTCTTT
TRBJ1-2 14 . TRBV20-1 many CSAKYRAAGYGYTF TGCAGTGCCAAATACAGGGCGGCGGGCTATGGCTACACCTTC
TRBJ1-6 14 . TRBV7-9 many CASSPWQGVSPLHF TGTGCCAGCAGCCCTTGGCAGGGCGTTTCACCCCTCCACTTT
TRBJ2-3 14 TRBD2 TRBV9 . CASGPSGGTDTQYF TGTGCCAGCGGCCCTAGCGGGGGCACAGATACGCAGTATTTT
TRBJ1-2 14 . TRBV7-2 . CASSLAHPNYGYTF TGTGCCAGCAGCTTAGCACACCCCAACTATGGCTACACCTTC
TRBJ2-2 15 . TRBV10-3 . CASSYSQLSFWELFF TGTGCCAGCAGTTACTCCCAGCTATCATTCTGGGAGCTGTTTTTT
TRBJ2-7 17 TRBD2 TRBV10-2 many CASSESRAGGPRYEQYF TGCGCCAGCAGTGAGTCGAGGGCGGGAGGGCCGCGGTACGAGCAGTACTTC
TRBJ2-7 11 . TRBV7-9 many CASATNYEQYF TGTGCCAGCGCTACAAATTACGAGCAGTACTTC
TRBJ2-1 15 TRBD1 TRBV19 . CASSIRGQMYNEQFF TGTGCCAGTAGTATTCGGGGACAGATGTACAATGAGCAGTTCTTC
TRBJ1-1 17 TRBD1 TRBV7-9 many CASSSEGRDSFNTEAFF TGTGCCAGCAGTTCAGAAGGGCGGGACAGCTTCAACACTGAAGCTTTCTTT